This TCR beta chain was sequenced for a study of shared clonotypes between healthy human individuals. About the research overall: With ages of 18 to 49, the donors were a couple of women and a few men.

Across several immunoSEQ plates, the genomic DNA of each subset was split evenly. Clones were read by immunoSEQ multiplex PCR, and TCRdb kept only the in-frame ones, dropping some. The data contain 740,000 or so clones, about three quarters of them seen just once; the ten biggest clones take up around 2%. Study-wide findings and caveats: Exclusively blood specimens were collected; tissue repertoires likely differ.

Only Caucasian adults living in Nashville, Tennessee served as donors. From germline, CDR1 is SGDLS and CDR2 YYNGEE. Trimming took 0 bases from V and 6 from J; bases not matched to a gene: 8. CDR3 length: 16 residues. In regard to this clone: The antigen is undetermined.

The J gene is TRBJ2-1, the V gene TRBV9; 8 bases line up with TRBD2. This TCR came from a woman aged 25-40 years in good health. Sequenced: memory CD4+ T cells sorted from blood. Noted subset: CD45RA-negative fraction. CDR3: CASSVDGSGIPNEQFF. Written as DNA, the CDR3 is TGTGCCAGCAGCGTAGATGGTAGCGGGATACCCAATGAGCAGTTCTTC.